In its sample, the clone carrying this T cell receptor beta chain was seen many times. This sample was taken from a study of identical twins. From the 5' RACE reads, TCRdb called clonotypes with MiXCR, one entry per CDR3 protein. The repertoire consists of about 900,000 distinct CDR3 sequences, with roughly an eighth occurring once and the leading ten covering 1.5% to 2%. From germline, CDR1 is ENHRY and CDR2 SYGVKD. The CDR3 is 14 amino acids. V was clipped by 10 bases and J by 3 bases; unmatched bases: 7. Another study also made use of these data, one on yellow fever vaccine responses in identical twins.

The source material was PBMCs. V gene TRBV10-3 combines with J gene TRBJ2-2; TRBD1 agrees at 8 bases. This TCR was sampled from a woman under 30 in good health. CDR3 residues: CATGQGGDTGELFF. As DNA, the CDR3 is TGTGCCACCGGACAGGGCGGGGACACCGGGGAGCTGTTTTTT.